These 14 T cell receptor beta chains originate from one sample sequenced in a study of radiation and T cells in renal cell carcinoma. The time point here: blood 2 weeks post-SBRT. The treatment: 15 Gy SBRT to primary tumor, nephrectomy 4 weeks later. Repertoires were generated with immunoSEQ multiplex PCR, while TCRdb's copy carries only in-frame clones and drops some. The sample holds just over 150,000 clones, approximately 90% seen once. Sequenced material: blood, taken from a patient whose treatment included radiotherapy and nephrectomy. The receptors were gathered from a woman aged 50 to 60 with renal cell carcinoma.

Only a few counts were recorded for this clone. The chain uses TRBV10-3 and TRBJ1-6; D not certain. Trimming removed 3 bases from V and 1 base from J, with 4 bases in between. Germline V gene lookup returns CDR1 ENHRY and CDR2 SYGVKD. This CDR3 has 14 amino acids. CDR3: CAISEASYNSPLHF. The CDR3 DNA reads TGTGCCATCAGTGAAGCATCCTATAATTCACCCCTCCACTTT.

As DNA, the CDR3 is TGTGCCAGCAATGGACAGGGCAAGGGAAGAAATCAGCCCCAGCATTTT. As protein: CASNGQGKGRNQPQHF. V gene TRBV2 combines with J gene TRBJ1-5; 8 bases are shared with TRBD1. V shed 7 bases, J shed 4 bases, and the junction held 12 bases outside the gene matches. The CDR3 covers 16 residues. Germline CDR1 and CDR2: SNHLY and FYNNEI.

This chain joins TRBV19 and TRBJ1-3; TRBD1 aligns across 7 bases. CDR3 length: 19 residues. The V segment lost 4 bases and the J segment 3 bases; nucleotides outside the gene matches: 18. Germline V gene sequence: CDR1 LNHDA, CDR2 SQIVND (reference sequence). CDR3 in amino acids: CASSSQGYRGGRFGNTIYF. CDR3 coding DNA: TGTGCCAGTAGTAGCCAAGGATACAGGGGAGGGCGGTTTGGAAACACCATATATTTT.

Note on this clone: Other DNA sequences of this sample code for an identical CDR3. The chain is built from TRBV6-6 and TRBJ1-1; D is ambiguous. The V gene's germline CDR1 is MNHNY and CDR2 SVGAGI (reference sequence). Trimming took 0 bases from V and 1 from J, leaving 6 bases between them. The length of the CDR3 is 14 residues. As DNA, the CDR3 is TGTGCCAGCAGTTACTCACGGGAGAACACTGAAGCTTTCTTT. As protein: CASSYSRENTEAFF.

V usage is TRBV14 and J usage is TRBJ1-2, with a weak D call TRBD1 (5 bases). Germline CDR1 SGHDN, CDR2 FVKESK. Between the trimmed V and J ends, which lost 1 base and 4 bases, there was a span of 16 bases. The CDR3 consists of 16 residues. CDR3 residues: CASSQGVAGFAYGYTF. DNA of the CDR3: TGTGCCAGCAGCCAAGGTGTGGCAGGGTTTGCCTATGGCTACACCTTC.

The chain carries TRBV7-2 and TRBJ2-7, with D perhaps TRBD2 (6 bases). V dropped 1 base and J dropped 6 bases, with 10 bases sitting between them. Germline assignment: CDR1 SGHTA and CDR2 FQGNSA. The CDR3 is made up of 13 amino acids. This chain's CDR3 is CASSLEGLREQYF. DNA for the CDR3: TGTGCCAGCAGCTTAGAGGGACTTCGCGAGCAGTACTTC.

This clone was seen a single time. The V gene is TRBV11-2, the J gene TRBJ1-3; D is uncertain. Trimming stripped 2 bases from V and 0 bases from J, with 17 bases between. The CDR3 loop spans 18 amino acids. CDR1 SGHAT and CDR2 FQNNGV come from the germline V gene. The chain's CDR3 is CASSLKPAVFSSGNTIYF. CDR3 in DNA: TGTGCCAGCAGCTTAAAGCCTGCCGTCTTTAGCTCTGGAAACACCATATATTTT.

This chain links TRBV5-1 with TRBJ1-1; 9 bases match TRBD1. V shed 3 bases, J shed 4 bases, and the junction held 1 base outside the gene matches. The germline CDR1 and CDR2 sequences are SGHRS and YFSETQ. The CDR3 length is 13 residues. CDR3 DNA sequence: TGCGCCAGCAGCTGGGACAGGGCCACTGAAGCTTTCTTT. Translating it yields CASSWDRATEAFF.

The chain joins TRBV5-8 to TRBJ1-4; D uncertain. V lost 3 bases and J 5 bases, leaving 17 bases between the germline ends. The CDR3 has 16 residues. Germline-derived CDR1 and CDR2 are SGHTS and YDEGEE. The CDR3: CASSSPGEGLNEKLFF. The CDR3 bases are TGTGCCAGCAGCTCTCCAGGAGAGGGCTTAAATGAAAAACTGTTTTTT.

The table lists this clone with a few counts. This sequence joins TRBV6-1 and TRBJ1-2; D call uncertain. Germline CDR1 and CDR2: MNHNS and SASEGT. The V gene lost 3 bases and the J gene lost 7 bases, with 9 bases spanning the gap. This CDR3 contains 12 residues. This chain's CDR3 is CASSETRLGYTF. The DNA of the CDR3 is TGTGCCAGCAGTGAGACCCGACTTGGCTACACCTTC.

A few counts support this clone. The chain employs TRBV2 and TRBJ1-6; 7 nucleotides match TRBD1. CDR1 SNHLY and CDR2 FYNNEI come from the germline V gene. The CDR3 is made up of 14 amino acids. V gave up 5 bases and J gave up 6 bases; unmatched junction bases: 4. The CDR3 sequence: CASSQQGTNSPLHF. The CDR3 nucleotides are TGTGCCAGCAGTCAACAGGGGACTAATTCACCCCTCCACTTT.

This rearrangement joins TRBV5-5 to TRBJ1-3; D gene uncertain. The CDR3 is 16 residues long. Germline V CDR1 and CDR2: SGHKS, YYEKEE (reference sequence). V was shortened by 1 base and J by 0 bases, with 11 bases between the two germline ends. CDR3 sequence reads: CASSLRGQSSGNTIYF. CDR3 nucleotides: TGTGCCAGCAGCTTGAGAGGGCAGAGCTCTGGAAACACCATATATTTT.

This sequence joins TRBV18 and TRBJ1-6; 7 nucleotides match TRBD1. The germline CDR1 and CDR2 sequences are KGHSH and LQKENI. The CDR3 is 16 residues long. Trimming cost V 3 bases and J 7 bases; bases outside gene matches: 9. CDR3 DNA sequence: TGTGCCAGCTCACCTCTGGTTGGGACAGAGAATTCACCCCTCCACTTT. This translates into CASSPLVGTENSPLHF.

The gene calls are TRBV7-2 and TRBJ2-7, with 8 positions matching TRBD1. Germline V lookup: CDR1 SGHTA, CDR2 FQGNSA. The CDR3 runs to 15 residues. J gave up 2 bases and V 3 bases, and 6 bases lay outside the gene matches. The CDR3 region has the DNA TGTGCCAGCAGCTTCACGGGACAGGCGACCTACGAGCAGTACTTC. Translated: CASSFTGQATYEQYF.